This is a list of T cell receptor beta chains from one sample in a study of shared clonotypes between healthy human individuals. Only in-frame clones appear in the TCRdb table, and some are missing; sequencing was by immunoSEQ multiplex PCR. The repertoire holds approximately 2.1 million clones, more than 85% seen once, with approximately 0.4% in the top ten. The sequenced material came from naive CD4+ T cells from PBMCs. All receptors come from a man aged 18-30 years in good health. Some clones in this sample may be carry-over from other donors' samples. Both conserved end residues are part of each CDR3. D genes are given only for firm matches. Clone size is shown for a subset of rows, as once, few, many or a class of expanded clone.

v_call	d_call	cdr3_length	j_call	clone_size	cdr3_nt	cdr3_aa
TRBV7-8	NA	13	TRBJ2-7	NA	TGTGCCAGCAGCTTAGCGTATTCCTACGAGCAGTACTTC	CASSLAYSYEQYF
TRBV20-1	NA	10	TRBJ2-7	NA	TGCAGTGCTAGGGACCTCGAGCAGTACTTC	CSARDLEQYF
TRBV11-1	NA	12	TRBJ1-3	once	TGTGCCAGCAGCCTCCACGGAAACACCATATATTTT	CASSLHGNTIYF
TRBV5-1	TRBD1	15	TRBJ1-2	NA	TGCGCCAGCAGCTCGCGGCCGGACAGGGACCATGGCTACACCTTC	CASSSRPDRDHGYTF
TRBV28	NA	13	TRBJ2-7	NA	TGTGCCAGCCCGAGGACAGCTTCCTACGAGCAGTACTTC	CASPRTASYEQYF
TRBV2	TRBD2	13	TRBJ2-5	NA	TGTGCCAGCCGGAGGGAGGGTTTGGAGACCCAGTACTTC	CASRREGLETQYF
TRBV5-1	TRBD1	16	TRBJ1-1	NA	TGCGCCAGCAGCTTGGGAGGGGGCGCAGAGAACACTGAAGCTTTCTTT	CASSLGGGAENTEAFF
TRBV18	TRBD2	18	TRBJ2-3	NA	TGTGCCAGCTCACCATTCCCCGGGACTAGCGTGGTGACAGATACGCAGTATTTT	CASSPFPGTSVVTDTQYF
TRBV7-9	NA	15	TRBJ2-6	NA	TGTGCCAGCAGCAGGATCCTCTCTGGGGCCAACGTCCTGACTTTC	CASSRILSGANVLTF
TRBV10-3	NA	13	TRBJ2-1	NA	TGTGCCATCAGTCCCTTGGGCGACAATGAGCAGTTCTTC	CAISPLGDNEQFF
TRBV29-1	NA	14	TRBJ2-3	NA	TGCAGCGTGCGGCCAGCGACGGGGCTCAGCACGCAGTATTTT	CSVRPATGLSTQYF
TRBV10-3	NA	15	TRBJ2-2	once	TGTGCCATCAGTGTCGGGCAGGTATCCTCTCGGGAGCTGTTTTTT	CAISVGQVSSRELFF
TRBV30	TRBD2	13	TRBJ2-7	NA	TGTGCCTGGAGTCGGCTAGCGGACTACGAGCAGTACTTC	CAWSRLADYEQYF
TRBV28	NA	15	TRBJ2-7	once	TGTGCCAGCAGTCCAAGTGGGGCAGCCATCTACGAGCAGTACTTC	CASSPSGAAIYEQYF
TRBV10-3	NA	17	TRBJ2-1	NA	TGTGCCATCAGTGAAGGGAGCCGCTTGAGCTCCTACAATGAGCAGTTCTTC	CAISEGSRLSSYNEQFF
TRBV9	NA	16	TRBJ1-2	NA	TGTGCCAGCAGTCGGGACGGCGCTTCCCTTAACTATGGCTACACCTTC	CASSRDGASLNYGYTF
TRBV5-1	NA	16	TRBJ2-4	NA	TGCGCCAGCAGCTCCGACCCCGGTTCAGCCAAAAACATTCAGTACTTC	CASSSDPGSAKNIQYF
TRBV5-1	TRBD1	15	TRBJ1-1	NA	TGCGCCAGCATGTACTGGACAGGGACGAACACTGAAGCTTTCTTT	CASMYWTGTNTEAFF
TRBV30	NA	13	TRBJ1-5	NA	TGTGCCTGGAGCCAGGGGCCCAATCAGCCCCAGCATTTT	CAWSQGPNQPQHF
TRBV5-1	NA	15	TRBJ2-4	NA	TGCGCCAGCAGCTCACCTACAGGGGGGGAAAACATTCAGTACTTC	CASSSPTGGENIQYF
TRBV29-1	NA	13	TRBJ1-5	NA	TGCAGCGTTGTAGGAGATAGCAATCAGCCCCAGCATTTT	CSVVGDSNQPQHF
TRBV28	TRBD1	11	TRBJ1-1	NA	TGTGCCAGCACTGTGAGGGGGCTAGCTTTCTTT	CASTVRGLAFF
TRBV7-3	TRBD1	15	TRBJ1-2	NA	TGTGCCAGCAGCCCAGGGGCCAGGGGGGACTATGGCTACACCTTC	CASSPGARGDYGYTF
TRBV27	NA	14	TRBJ2-7	NA	TGTGCCAGCAGTTTAAAGGACACGTCCTACGAGCAGTACTTC	CASSLKDTSYEQYF
TRBV29-1	NA	16	TRBJ2-5	NA	TGCAGCGCCACCCTTAGATACAGGGCATTGGGAGAGACCCAGTACTTC	CSATLRYRALGETQYF
TRBV18	NA	15	TRBJ2-7	NA	TGTGCCAGCTCACCTGTCGGGGCAGGGGCCTACGAGCAGTACTTC	CASSPVGAGAYEQYF
TRBV9	TRBD2	17	TRBJ2-2	NA	TGTGCCAGCAGCGCCCAGCTTAGCGGGAGGGAGACCGGGGAGCTGTTTTTT	CASSAQLSGRETGELFF
TRBV20-1	NA	10	TRBJ1-2	NA	TGCAGTGCGAGCCGTTGGGGCTACACCTTC	CSASRWGYTF
TRBV7-8	NA	15	TRBJ2-1	NA	TGTGCCAGCAGCTTATCGGGGCTTACCTACAATGAGCAGTTCTTC	CASSLSGLTYNEQFF
TRBV29-1	NA	12	TRBJ2-5	NA	TGCAGCGTTGAGCAGCTTCGAGAGACCCAGTACTTC	CSVEQLRETQYF
TRBV11-2	NA	15	TRBJ2-5	once	TGTGCCAGCAGCTTAGATGGGCGCCTCGGGGAGACCCAGTACTTC	CASSLDGRLGETQYF
TRBV30	TRBD2	16	TRBJ2-5	NA	TGTGCCTGGAGCCGTATAGCGGGGTCGTGGGTAGAGACCCAGTACTTC	CAWSRIAGSWVETQYF
TRBV2	TRBD1	15	TRBJ2-1	once	TGTGCCAGCAGGGGACAGGGGGCCTTCTACAATGAGCAGTTCTTC	CASRGQGAFYNEQFF
TRBV18	TRBD1	16	TRBJ1-2	once	TGTGCCAGCTCACCTAGACAGGGCGACGGTAACTATGGCTACACCTTC	CASSPRQGDGNYGYTF
TRBV5-1	NA	13	TRBJ2-7	NA	TGCGCCAGCAGCTTGCAGGACTCCTACGAGCAGTACTTC	CASSLQDSYEQYF
TRBV28	NA	14	TRBJ2-7	NA	TGTGCCAGCATCCAGAGACATCCATCCTACGAGCAGTACTTC	CASIQRHPSYEQYF
TRBV18	TRBD2	15	TRBJ2-2	NA	TGTGCCAGCTCACCGCGGGAGGGGTGGACCGGGGAGCTGTTTTTT	CASSPREGWTGELFF
TRBV29-1	NA	14	TRBJ2-5	NA	TGCAGCGCTGAGGCAAATGAGGCGGGAGAGACCCAGTACTTC	CSAEANEAGETQYF
TRBV5-1	NA	15	TRBJ2-3	NA	TGCGCCAGCAGCTTGCGACGGGGGAGCACAGATACGCAGTATTTT	CASSLRRGSTDTQYF
TRBV5-1	TRBD2	15	TRBJ2-3	once	TGCGCCAGCAGCCACTCTAGCGGCAGCACAGATACGCAGTATTTT	CASSHSSGSTDTQYF
TRBV9	TRBD1	14	TRBJ1-1	NA	TGTGCCAGCAGCGTATCAGGGGGTAACACTGAAGCTTTCTTT	CASSVSGGNTEAFF